These T cell receptor beta chains were read from a single sample in a study of blood T cell repertoires in COVID-19. Assay used: immunoSEQ multiplex PCR; TCRdb lists only in-frame clones, some missing. This sample carries 110,000 or so clones, approximately 81% of them seen once, and the ten largest clones take more than 3%. The specimen was peripheral blood. Receptors were obtained from a middle-aged man with acute or convalescent COVID-19. Each CDR3 is given without its conserved first and last residue.

len	j_gene	v_gene	CDR3aa
14	TRBJ2-5	TRBV10-3	AISMPRQGGQETQY
11	TRBJ1-1	TRBV25-1	ASSGSMNTEAF
11	TRBJ2-5	TRBV7-3	ASSSSGGETQY
14	TRBJ2-3	TRBV5-1	ASSRGLAGETDTQY
13	TRBJ1-1	TRBV29-1	SVAGTGVSNTEAF
14	TRBJ2-3	TRBV4-2	ASSRRDSGGTDTQY
14	TRBJ2-3	TRBV3-1/TRBV3-2	ASSQASSSVTDTQY
10	TRBJ2-7	TRBV30	AWSGSPYEQY
11	TRBJ2-5	TRBV12-3/TRBV12-4	ASSFRSEETQY
14	TRBJ2-2	TRBV9	ASSHGVIGGTGELF
10	TRBJ2-7	TRBV11-2	ASSLAGYEQY
13	TRBJ1-3	TRBV6-7	ASSYSPRSGNTIY
13	TRBJ2-4	TRBV6-1	ASSEWTGLRNIQY
13	TRBJ1-2	TRBV5-6	ASSRTGQSAGGYT
13	TRBJ2-5	TRBV18	ASSLGQIDQETQY
13	TRBJ1-2	TRBV27	ASSLRTGLHYGYT
15	TRBJ1-2	TRBV4-3	ASSQDGRGESNYGYT
12	TRBJ2-7	TRBV5-1	ASSLASGSYEQY
15	TRBJ2-7	TRBV15	ATSGERAGGPRYEQY
11	TRBJ1-1	TRBV7-8	ASSTDRNTEAF
11	TRBJ2-5	TRBV15	ATSREEGKTQY
14	TRBJ1-6	TRBV13	ASSRQGSSYNSPLH
11	TRBJ1-2	TRBV18	ASSPTGTYGYT
15	TRBJ1-1	TRBV19	ASTPITRQGSNTEAF
12	TRBJ1-2	TRBV5-1	ASSLGADRVGYT
13	TRBJ2-2	TRBV11-2	ASSLAAGGAGELF
13	TRBJ2-1	TRBV6-2/TRBV6-3	ASSDGTKLYNEQF
15	TRBJ1-2	TRBV7-9	ATQAPDRGQLGYGYT
13	TRBJ2-7	TRBV5-4	ASSLQAGRSYEQY
13	TRBJ2-2	TRBV19	ASSIGLWETGELF
13	TRBJ2-3	TRBV24-1	ATSDPGTSKDTQY
13	TRBJ2-1	TRBV6-5	ASSEPGTGNNEQF
13	TRBJ1-5	TRBV7-8	ASSPRGYSNQPQH
13	TRBJ1-1	TRBV7-9	ASSLRGPVNTEAF
14	TRBJ2-7	TRBV14	ASSQAPGTGAYEQY
12	TRBJ1-2	TRBV18	ASSPPLRLYGYT
16	TRBJ1-1	TRBV19	ASSYPAGVYLMNTEAF
12	TRBJ2-5	TRBV15	ATSRDRLEETQY
11	TRBJ1-6	TRBV7-9	ASSLRPDSPLH
15	TRBJ2-3	TRBV9	ASSVVASGGNTDTQY
13	TRBJ2-2	TRBV18	ASSQRQGRSGELF
10	TRBJ1-6	TRBV25-1	ASREGNSPLH
12	TRBJ2-3	TRBV5-1	ASSEDRGSDTQY
13	TRBJ2-3	TRBV5-6	ASSFRTRGADTQY
11	TRBJ2-1	TRBV10-2	ASRRGGYNEQF
13	TRBJ2-2	TRBV5-1	ASSPQGGNTGELF
11	TRBJ2-3	TRBV29-1	SVEGEVGEAQY